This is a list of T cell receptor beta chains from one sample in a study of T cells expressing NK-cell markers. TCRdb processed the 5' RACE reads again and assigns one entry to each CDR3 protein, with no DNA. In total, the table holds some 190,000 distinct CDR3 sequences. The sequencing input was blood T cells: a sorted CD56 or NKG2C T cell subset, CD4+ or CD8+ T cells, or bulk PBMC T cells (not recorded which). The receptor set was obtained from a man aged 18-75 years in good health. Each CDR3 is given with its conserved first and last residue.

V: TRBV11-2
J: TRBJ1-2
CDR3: CASSSTGGWIYGYTF

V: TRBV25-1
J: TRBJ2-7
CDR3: CASSDRKGRSYEQYF

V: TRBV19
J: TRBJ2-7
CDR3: CASSQGASYEQYF

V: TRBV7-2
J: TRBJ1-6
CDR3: CASSLDREVSPLHF

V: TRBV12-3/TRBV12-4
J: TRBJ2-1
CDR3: CASSFSGGTSPYNEQFF

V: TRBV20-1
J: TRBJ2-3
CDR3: CSASQIGGVSTDTQYF

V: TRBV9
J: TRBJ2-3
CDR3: CASRRGGYTDTQYF

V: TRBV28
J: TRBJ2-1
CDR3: CASSFLASYNEQFF

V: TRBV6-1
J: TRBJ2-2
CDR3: CASNPYRGEGTGELFF

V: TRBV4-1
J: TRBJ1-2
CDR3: CASSHIQNYGYTF

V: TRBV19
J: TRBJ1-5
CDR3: CASRWGGRGPNQPQHF

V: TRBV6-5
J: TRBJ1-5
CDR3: CASSYSMGYSNQPQHF

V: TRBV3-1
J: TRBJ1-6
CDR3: CASSHSGKDYNSPLHF

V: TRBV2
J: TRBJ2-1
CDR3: CASSEKLAGGPGSYNEQFF

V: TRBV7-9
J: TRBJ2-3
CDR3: CASSVDAGGIPYTQYF

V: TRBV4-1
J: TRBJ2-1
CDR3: CASSQSPAGWYNEQFF

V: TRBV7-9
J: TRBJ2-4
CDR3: CASSAIQGALGKNIQYF

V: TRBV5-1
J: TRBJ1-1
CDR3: CASSLGQPNTEAFF

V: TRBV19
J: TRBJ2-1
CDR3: CASSIQGNNEQFF

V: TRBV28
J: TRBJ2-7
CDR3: CASSLAEPALEQYF

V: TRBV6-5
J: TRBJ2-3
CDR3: CASSYLSGGSDTQYF

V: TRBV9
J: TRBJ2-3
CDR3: CASSVWDTDTQYF

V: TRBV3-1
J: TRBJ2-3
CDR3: CASSQVRTRGTDTQYF

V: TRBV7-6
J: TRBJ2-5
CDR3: CASSFRGRWETQYF

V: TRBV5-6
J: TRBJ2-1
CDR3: CASSEGLDSYNEQFF

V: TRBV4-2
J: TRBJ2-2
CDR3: CASSPKGEAGELFF

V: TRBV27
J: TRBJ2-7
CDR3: CASSHAGGSFYEQYF

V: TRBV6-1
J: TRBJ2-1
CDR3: CASSEFGASSYNEQFF

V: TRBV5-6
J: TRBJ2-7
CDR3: CASSIQGPYEQYF

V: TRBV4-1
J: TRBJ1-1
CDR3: CASSHRQDRGDTEAFF

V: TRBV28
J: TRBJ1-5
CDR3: CASSLYTGESQPQHF

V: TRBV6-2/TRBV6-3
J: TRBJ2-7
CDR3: CASSYSSKGEQYF

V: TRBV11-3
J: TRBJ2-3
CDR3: CASSTLGLAGGSDTQYF

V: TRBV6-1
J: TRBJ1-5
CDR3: CASSEWGTQNQPQHF

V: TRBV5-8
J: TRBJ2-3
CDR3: CASSRGRPEVADTQYF

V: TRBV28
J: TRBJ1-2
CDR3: CASSLTGWGRDYYGYTF

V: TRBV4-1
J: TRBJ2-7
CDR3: CASSQTPQAAYEQYF

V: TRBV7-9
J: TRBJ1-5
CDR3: CASSTDRGQPQHF

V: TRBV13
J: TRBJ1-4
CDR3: CASSLGPRGGNEKLFF

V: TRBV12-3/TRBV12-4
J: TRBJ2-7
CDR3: CASSLGPSIPYEQYF

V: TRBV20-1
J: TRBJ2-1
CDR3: CSARLPGTGSYNEQFF

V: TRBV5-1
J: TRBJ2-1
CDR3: CASRTGDSYTNEQFF

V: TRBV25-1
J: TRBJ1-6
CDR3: CASSPGTESSPLHF

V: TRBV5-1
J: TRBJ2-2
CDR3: CASSYYAVLAENTGELFF

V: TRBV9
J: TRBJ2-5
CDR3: CASSVVPSGGGQETQYF

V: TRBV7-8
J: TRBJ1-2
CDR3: CASSHGQGYGYTF

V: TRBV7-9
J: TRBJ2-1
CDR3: CASRPGTSGGAYNEQFF

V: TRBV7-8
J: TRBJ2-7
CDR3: CASSLASPLAGDEQYF

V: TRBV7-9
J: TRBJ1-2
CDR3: CASSPPTGGGYGYTF

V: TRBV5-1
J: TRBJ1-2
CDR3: CASSLSNSNYGYTF

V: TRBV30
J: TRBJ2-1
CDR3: CAWCATYNEQFF

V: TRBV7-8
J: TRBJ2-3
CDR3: CASSLVAGLDWASSTDTQYF

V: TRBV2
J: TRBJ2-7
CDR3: CASIGFRGAEQYF

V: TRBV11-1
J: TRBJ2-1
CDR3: CASSRGASPDRGRKNEQFF